This record looks at one T cell receptor beta chain sequence and its context. What it binds is not known. The method was immunoSEQ multiplex PCR; TCRdb's version includes in-frame clones alone and lacks a portion of them. The table lists some 21,000 clones, just over 75% of them singletons, with over 20% in the top ten. The data derive from a study of CD4 T cells in relation to SARS-CoV-2 and coronaviruses. Study in general: After 10 days of antigen culture, PBMC TCR beta CDR3s were sequenced. No peptide or an HIV-1 Nef peptide pool served as negative control.

This CDR3 is built from 16 residues. Per the germline V gene, CDR1 is SGHVS and CDR2 is FQNEAQ. Unmatched junction bases numbered 12, after V lost 6 bases and J lost 3 bases. CD4+ T cells from unexposed donors were obtained before the COVID-19 pandemic (2011-2018). After around nine days of culture, CD4+ T cells were isolated. Cells permitting, SARS-CoV-2 S/N and four cold-coronavirus spikes were tested on unexposed-donor CD4+ T cells. PBMCs were plated at about 2 million per well in IL-2-containing medium. Sequenced: CD4+ T cells from PBMCs, cultured in vitro. The sequence was collected from a human donor in good health. The chain links TRBV7-8 to TRBJ1-1; TRBD1 aligns across 8 bases. The CDR3: CASRLNSGGVDTEAFF. CDR3 sequence (DNA): TGTGCCAGCAGGTTAAACTCAGGGGGCGTGGACACTGAAGCTTTCTTT.